This T cell receptor beta chain was documented in a study of siplizumab effects on memory and regulatory T cells. In the case of this clone: Its antigen is undetermined.

Cells from the mixed lymphocyte reaction were cocultured for 6 days at 37°C. Germline-derived CDR1 and CDR2 are MNHEY and SMNVEV (reference sequence). Unmatched junction bases numbered 6, after V lost 5 bases and J lost 6 bases. The CDR3 is made up of 14 amino acids. Data came from immunoSEQ multiplex PCR; TCRdb stores just in-frame clones and leaves some out. The table has 5,000 to 6,000 clones, around half seen once; the top ten hold 75% to 85%. Sequenced input: CFSE-low (dividing) CD8+ T cells sorted from an allogeneic mixed lymphocyte reaction. The chain uses TRBV27 and TRBJ2-7, with TRBD2 identical over 11 bases. The receptor was derived from a human donor in good health; the cells came from an allogeneic mixed lymphocyte reaction. Some clones in this sample may be carry-over from other donors' samples. CDR3 amino acids: CASSLTSGSPEQYF. The CDR3 region has the DNA TGTGCCAGCAGTCTTACTAGCGGGAGTCCCGAGCAGTACTTC.